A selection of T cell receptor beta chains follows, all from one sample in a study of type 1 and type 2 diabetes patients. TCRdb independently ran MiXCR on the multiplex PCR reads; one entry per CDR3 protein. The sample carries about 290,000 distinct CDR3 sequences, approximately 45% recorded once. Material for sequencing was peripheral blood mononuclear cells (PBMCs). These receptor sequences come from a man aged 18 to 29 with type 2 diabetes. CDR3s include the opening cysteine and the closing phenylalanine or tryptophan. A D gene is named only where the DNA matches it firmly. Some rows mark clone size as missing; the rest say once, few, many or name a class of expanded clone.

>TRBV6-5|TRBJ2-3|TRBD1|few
TGTGCCAGCAGGAGCGGGACAGGGCTCACAGATACGCAGTATTTT
CASRSGTGLTDTQYF
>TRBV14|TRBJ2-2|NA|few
TGTGCCAGCAGTCAAGATAGGAGGGGAAGGCTAACCGGGGAGCTGTTTTTT
CASSQDRRGRLTGELFF
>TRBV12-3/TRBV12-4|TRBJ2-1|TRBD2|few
TGTGCCAGCAGTTTTGCTAGCGGGGGGGGTGAGCAGTTCTTC
CASSFASGGGEQFF
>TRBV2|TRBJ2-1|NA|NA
TGCGCCAGCAGCCAAGACGTGGAGCTCAATGAGCAGTTCTTC
CASSQDVELNEQFF
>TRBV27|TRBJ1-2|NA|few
TGTGCCAGCAGTTTAGCAGGGATCGATAGCTATGGCTACACCTTC
CASSLAGIDSYGYTF
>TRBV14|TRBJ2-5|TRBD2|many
TGTGCCAGCAGCCAACCGCCCGGACTAGCGGGAGTCGAGACCCAGTACTTC
CASSQPPGLAGVETQYF
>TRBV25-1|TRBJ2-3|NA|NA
TGTGCCAGCAGTGGGCGGGACCTTAGCACAGATACGCAGTATTTT
CASSGRDLSTDTQYF
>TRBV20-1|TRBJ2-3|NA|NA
TGCAGTGCTAGAGACTACTTGAGGACAGATACGCAGTATTTT
CSARDYLRTDTQYF
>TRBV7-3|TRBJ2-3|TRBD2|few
TGTGCCAGCAGCTTAGCCGCGGGGGTCGGGGATACGCAGTATTTT
CASSLAAGVGDTQYF
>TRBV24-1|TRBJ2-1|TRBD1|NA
TGTGCCACCAGTGAGACCGGGACAGGGTATGAGCAGTTCTTC
CATSETGTGYEQFF
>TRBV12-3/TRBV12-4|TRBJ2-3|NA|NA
TGTGCCAGCAGTTTAGGGGGCAGTGCTACGCAGTATTTT
CASSLGGSATQYF
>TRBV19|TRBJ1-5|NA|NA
TGTGCCAGTAGTATAACTAGCAATCAGCCCCAGCATTTT
CASSITSNQPQHF
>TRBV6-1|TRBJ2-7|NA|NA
TGTGCCAGCAGGGAAGAGGGGCAGTACTTC
CASREEGQYF
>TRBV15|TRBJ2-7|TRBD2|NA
TGTGCCACCAGCTGGGAGCGGGGGCGGTACGAGCAGTACTTC
CATSWERGRYEQYF
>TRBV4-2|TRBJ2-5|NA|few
TGTGCCAGCAGCCAAGATAGAAGGGTGGGAGTCCAAGAGACCCAGTACTTC
CASSQDRRVGVQETQYF
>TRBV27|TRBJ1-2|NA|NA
TGTGCCAGCAGTTTATCGGGACCCAAAGCGGGCTACACCTTC
CASSLSGPKAGYTF
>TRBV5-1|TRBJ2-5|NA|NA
TGCGCCAGCCAAGGACCACAGTACCAAGAGACCCAGTACTTC
CASQGPQYQETQYF
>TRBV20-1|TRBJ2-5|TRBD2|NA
TGCAGTGCTACTAGCGGGGGCCAAGAGACCCAGTACTTC
CSATSGGQETQYF
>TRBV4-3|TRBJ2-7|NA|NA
TGCGCCAGCAGCCAAGCAATTGATCGACTCTACGAGCAGTACTTC
CASSQAIDRLYEQYF
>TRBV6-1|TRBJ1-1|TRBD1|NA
TGTGCCAGCAAGGGACAGCACACTGAAGCTTTCTTT
CASKGQHTEAFF
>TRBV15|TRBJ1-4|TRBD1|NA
TGTGCCACCGGGGACAGGGGGAGTGAAAAACTGTTTTTT
CATGDRGSEKLFF
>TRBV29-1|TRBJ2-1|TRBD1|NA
TGCAGCGCTGGGGACAGGGATGACAATGAGCAGTTCTTC
CSAGDRDDNEQFF
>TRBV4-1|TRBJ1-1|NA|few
TGCGCCAGCAGACAACTGGGGGTGAACACTGAAGCTTTCTTT
CASRQLGVNTEAFF